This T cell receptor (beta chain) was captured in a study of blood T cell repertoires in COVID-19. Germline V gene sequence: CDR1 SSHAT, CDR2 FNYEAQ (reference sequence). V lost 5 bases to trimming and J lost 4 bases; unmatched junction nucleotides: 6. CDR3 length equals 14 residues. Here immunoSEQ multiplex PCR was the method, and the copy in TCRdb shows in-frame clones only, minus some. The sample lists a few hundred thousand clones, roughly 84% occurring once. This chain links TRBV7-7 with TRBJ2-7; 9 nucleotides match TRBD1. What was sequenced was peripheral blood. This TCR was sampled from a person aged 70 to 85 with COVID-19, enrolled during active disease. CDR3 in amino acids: CASSAGQGSYEQYF. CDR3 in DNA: TGTGCCAGCAGCGCGGGACAGGGCAGTTACGAGCAGTACTTC.